The 18 T cell receptor beta chains listed next were all sequenced from one sample in a study of T-cell memory formation after mild COVID-19. TCRdb passed the 5' RACE reads through MiXCR, listing each CDR3 protein once. The sample records 450,000 to 650,000 distinct CDR3 sequences, around 21% being singletons. Specimen: PBMCs or a T cell subset sorted from them (not recorded which). These receptors all come from an adult woman who had mild COVID-19 (a few samples of this study predate the infection). Cell type and time point are not known.

The J gene is TRBJ2-2, the V gene TRBV12-3 or TRBV12-4, with D tentatively TRBD1 or TRBD2 (5 bases each). V gave up 1 base and J gave up 4 bases, with 13 bases separating them. This CDR3 comprises 16 residues. The CDR3, as DNA: TGTGCCAGCAGTTTAGAGCGTCCGGGGCTCACCGGGGAGCTGTTTTTT. It encodes CASSLERPGLTGELFF.

This clonotype was found a few times. The chain couples TRBV7-2 to TRBJ2-7; D is possibly TRBD1 (6 bases). The CDR3 extends over 13 amino acids. V lost 3 bases and J lost 4, with 10 bases in between. Germline CDR1 and CDR2: SGHTA and FQGNSA. The CDR3 loop reads CASSFQGQYEQYF. The CDR3 DNA is TGTGCCAGCAGCTTCCAGGGGCAATACGAGCAGTACTTC.

This clonotype has only a few counts. This sequence joins TRBV4-3 and TRBJ1-5; D is unresolved. The CDR3 totals 15 residues. Germline loops: CDR1 LGHNA, CDR2 YSLEER. The germline V and J ends were trimmed by 0 bases and 4 bases, with 10 bases remaining between them. CDR3: CASSQDGFANQPQHF. CDR3 sequence (DNA): TGCGCCAGCAGCCAAGACGGGTTTGCGAATCAGCCCCAGCATTTT.

Many counts were recorded for this clonotype. J is TRBJ2-7 and V is TRBV4-3; tentatively, D is TRBD2 (6 bases). Trimming took off 5 bases at V and 0 bases at J, with 17 bases between the two ends. The CDR3 spans 16 residues. The V gene's germline CDR1 is LGHNA and CDR2 YSLEER. The CDR3 loop reads CASSVWGGAGSYEQYF. CDR3 DNA sequence: TGCGCCAGCAGCGTATGGGGCGGGGCCGGCTCCTACGAGCAGTACTTC.

The chain has TRBV5-1 and TRBJ2-1, with D possibly TRBD2 on 7 matching bases. Germline V gene lookup returns CDR1 SGHRS and CDR2 YFSETQ. The V gene lost 0 bases and the J gene lost 7 bases, with 11 bases spanning the gap. CDR3 size: 14 residues. The CDR3 DNA follows: TGCGCCAGCAGCTTGGGCGGGGGCGAAAATGAGCAGTTCTTC. Its translation: CASSLGGGENEQFF.

The J gene is TRBJ2-1, the V gene TRBV7-9; perhaps TRBD2 as D (5 bases). The CDR3 consists of 16 residues. V was clipped by 2 bases and J by 2 bases, with 13 bases between them. CDR1 is SEHNR, CDR2 FQNEAQ, per germline (reference sequence). The CDR3 nucleotides read TGTGCCAGCAGCTTAAGTGGGAGACTGCCCTACAATGAGCAGTTCTTC. Amino acid sequence: CASSLSGRLPYNEQFF.

This clonotype appeared a few times. V gene TRBV6-2 or TRBV6-3 combines with J gene TRBJ2-7, with D uncertain. V lost 0 bases to trimming and J lost 0 bases, with 12 bases between them. Germline V CDR1 and CDR2: MNHEY, SVGEGT. The CDR3 spans 16 residues. The CDR3 nucleotides read TGTGCCAGCAGTTACTCGTTGAGACGCAGCTCCTACGAGCAGTACTTC. This encodes CASSYSLRRSSYEQYF.

The chain couples TRBV29-1 to TRBJ2-1, with TRBD2 matching over 7 bases. CDR3 length equals 15 residues. CDR1 and CDR2 (germline): SQVTM, ANQGSEA. V shed 6 bases, J shed 7 bases, and the junction held 15 bases outside the gene matches. CDR3 amino acids: CSVHRGEGSINEQFF. The DNA for the CDR3 is TGCAGCGTCCATCGGGGGGAAGGCTCCATTAATGAGCAGTTCTTC.

This clonotype has just a few counts. The chain links TRBV20-1 to TRBJ2-7; 9 bases map to TRBD2. Germline values: CDR1 DFQATT, CDR2 SNEGSKA (reference sequence). V was clipped by 3 bases and J by 1 base; unmatched bases: 4. The length of the CDR3 is 14 residues. Written as DNA, the CDR3 is TGCAGTGCTAGGGATAGCGGGAGTTCCTACGAGCAGTACTTC. Its translation: CSARDSGSSYEQYF.

This clonotype has a handful of counts. This chain joins TRBV7-8 and TRBJ2-5; the D gene is possibly TRBD1 (6 bases). The V and J ends lost 0 bases and 3 bases respectively, with 11 bases between them. The length of the CDR3 is 15 residues. CDR1 SGHVS and CDR2 FQNEAQ come from the germline V gene. The CDR3 loop is CASSLALGAEETQYF. The CDR3 DNA is TGTGCCAGCAGCTTAGCGCTGGGGGCGGAAGAGACCCAGTACTTC.

This clonotype has just a few counts. The J gene is TRBJ2-3, the V gene TRBV18; D could derive from TRBD1 or TRBD2 (5 bases each). Germline V gene data show CDR1 as KGHSH and CDR2 as LQKENI. This CDR3 has 16 residues. Trimming took 5 bases from V and 3 from J, leaving 18 bases between them. In DNA form, the CDR3 reads TGTGCCAGCTCAGGCAGGGAGCGAAGGTGGACAGATACGCAGTATTTT. It specifies CASSGRERRWTDTQYF. Variable domain in full (rest from reference TRBV18 and TRBJ2-3): NAGVMQNPRHLVRRRGQEARLRCSPMKGHSHVYWYRQLPEEGLKFMVYLQKENIIDESGMPKERFSAEFPKEGPSILRIQQVVRGDSAAYFCASSGRERRWTDTQYFGPGTRLTVL.

The chain employs TRBV12-3 or TRBV12-4 and TRBJ1-2; the D is unclear. With 3 bases removed from V and 3 bases from J, the gap between germline ends came to 17 bases. The CDR3 consists of 16 residues. The DNA for the CDR3 is TGTGCCAGCAGTTTGACGACGGAGGAGGCGGACTATGGCTACACCTTC. Translation: CASSLTTEEADYGYTF.

This rearrangement joins TRBV5-1 to TRBJ2-2; 9 bases agree with TRBD2. Losses at the gene ends were 4 bases for V and 4 bases for J; bases not matched to a gene: 8. The CDR3 consists of 16 residues. Germline V gene sequence: CDR1 SGHRS, CDR2 YFSETQ. The CDR3 DNA follows: TGCGCCAGCAGCCCGGGACTAGCTTTGTCCACCGGGGAGCTGTTTTTT. It encodes CASSPGLALSTGELFF.

This clonotype was counted a few times. The rearrangement links TRBV5-1 to TRBJ2-3, with TRBD2 as a possible D gene (6 bases). The germline V and J ends were trimmed by 0 bases and 1 base, with 12 bases remaining between them. Germline V gene sequence: CDR1 SGHRS, CDR2 YFSETQ. The CDR3 is 16 amino acids. CDR3 protein: CASSLGGIGGTDTQYF. In DNA form, the CDR3 reads TGCGCCAGCAGCTTGGGCGGGATAGGGGGCACAGATACGCAGTATTTT.

J is TRBJ1-5 and V is TRBV20-1; D perhaps matches TRBD1 (6 bases). V was pared by 3 bases and J by 9 bases, with 12 bases between. In germline, CDR1 is DFQATT, CDR2 SNEGSKA (reference sequence). The CDR3 contains 12 residues. The CDR3, as DNA: TGCAGTGCTAGGGCAGGGACATTGCCCCAGCATTTT. It encodes CSARAGTLPQHF.

In its sample, this clonotype was seen a few times. The J gene is TRBJ1-5, the V gene TRBV10-2; D is uncertain. CDR1 and CDR2 from the germline V gene are WSHSY and SAAADI. The V end lost 0 bases, the J end lost 4 bases, and 7 bases lay between the germline ends. The CDR3 runs to 14 residues. The CDR3 loop is CASSESGRNQPQHF. As DNA, the CDR3 is TGCGCCAGCAGTGAGTCGGGCAGAAATCAGCCCCAGCATTTT.

This clonotype appeared a few times. The chain has TRBV25-1 and TRBJ2-3, with a tentative D call TRBD2 (5 bases). V dropped 5 bases and J dropped 2 bases, with 14 bases sitting between them. CDR3 size: 15 residues. Per germline, CDR1 MGHDK and CDR2 SYGVNS. The CDR3 DNA is TGTGCCAGCAGTAACGCTCGGCTAGCCACAGATACGCAGTATTTT. Its translation: CASSNARLATDTQYF.

This clonotype was seen repeatedly, ten times or more. The chain combines TRBV5-1 with TRBJ2-7, with D perhaps matching TRBD2 (5 bases). Germline values: CDR1 SGHRS, CDR2 YFSETQ. The CDR3 extends over 13 amino acids. Trimming removed 4 bases at V and 3 bases at J, with 11 bases between. The DNA of the CDR3 is TGCGCCAGCAGCCCAACGGACTTCTACGAGCAGTACTTC. Its protein is CASSPTDFYEQYF.